Listed below are T cell receptor beta chains from one sample, sequenced in a study of shared clonotypes between healthy human individuals. Profiling relied on immunoSEQ multiplex PCR, and the TCRdb table lists in-frame clones only, not all of them. The sample has about 960,000 clones, less than 85% seen once. The sequenced material came from memory CD4+ T cells sorted from blood. These receptors originate from a man younger than 35 in good health. Each CDR3 is given with its conserved first and last residue. The D gene is left open where the match is weak. Only part of the rows carry a size: once, few, many, or a class if the clone is expanded.

cdr3_nt | cdr3_aa | j_call | clone_size | cdr3_length | v_call | d_call
TGTGCCAGCAGTTTCTTTCCGGGTCAGCCCCAGCATTTT | CASSFFPGQPQHF | TRBJ1-5 | . | 13 | TRBV27 | .
TGTGCCAGCAGTCCGGACAGGGTGACCTACAATGAGCAGTTCTTC | CASSPDRVTYNEQFF | TRBJ2-1 | . | 15 | TRBV27 | TRBD1
TGTGCCAGCAGCCAAGGGGGGCTAGCGGGGAAAGAGACCCAGTACTTC | CASSQGGLAGKETQYF | TRBJ2-5 | . | 16 | TRBV4-2 | TRBD2
TGCGCCAGCAGCTTGGAGGGGGCCAAAAAGAGTGAAAAACTGTTTTTT | CASSLEGAKKSEKLFF | TRBJ1-4 | . | 16 | TRBV5-1 | TRBD1
TGTGCCAGCAGCTTAAAAGGTGTCTACGAGCAGTACTTC | CASSLKGVYEQYF | TRBJ2-7 | . | 13 | TRBV7-9 | .
TGTGCCAGCAGTTCTCGCCGGGGACTAGCCCTTTCCTACAATGAGCAGTTCTTC | CASSSRRGLALSYNEQFF | TRBJ2-1 | many | 18 | TRBV28 | TRBD2
TGTGCCAGCACCAAAGAAGGGGACTCCTACAATGAGCAGTTCTTC | CASTKEGDSYNEQFF | TRBJ2-1 | . | 15 | TRBV5-8 | .
TGTGCCAGCAGCGTAGAGGGCGTATTAGGGTCACCCCTCCACTTT | CASSVEGVLGSPLHF | TRBJ1-6 | few | 15 | TRBV9 | .
TGTGCCAGCAGCTCCAGGAAGGGGAAGAGCTCTGGAAACACCATATATTTT | CASSSRKGKSSGNTIYF | TRBJ1-3 | . | 17 | TRBV7-6 | .
TGTGCCAGCGGGGGACAGCCTAACTATGGCTACACCTTC | CASGGQPNYGYTF | TRBJ1-2 | . | 13 | TRBV6-1 | TRBD1
TGTGCCAGCAGTTACTACAGCGGAACCTACGAGCAGTACTTC | CASSYYSGTYEQYF | TRBJ2-7 | . | 14 | TRBV6-5 | .
TGTGCCAGCCCCCAGGTTGGGCGGAGACTGGACGAGCAGTACTTC | CASPQVGRRLDEQYF | TRBJ2-7 | . | 15 | TRBV21-1 | .
TGTGCCAGCAGCTTTTTCTCGGGACAGGGGATGAATGAGCAGTTCTTC | CASSFFSGQGMNEQFF | TRBJ2-1 | . | 16 | TRBV7-9 | TRBD1
TGCGCCAGCAGTGTTCAAAGGGGACCGGGAGTCTCAGCAGGTGAGCAGTTCTTC | CASSVQRGPGVSAGEQFF | TRBJ2-1 | . | 18 | TRBV5-1 | .
TGTGCCAGCAGTACCCTTAGCGGGGCCCTACAATTC | CASSTLSGALQF | TRBJ2-7 | . | 12 | TRBV6-5 | TRBD2
TGCGCCAGCAGCAAGTCGACTAGCGTGAACACCGGGGAGCTGTTTTTT | CASSKSTSVNTGELFF | TRBJ2-2 | many | 16 | TRBV5-1 | TRBD2
TGTGCCAGCAGCCGGGACCAAGAGACCCAGTACTTC | CASSRDQETQYF | TRBJ2-5 | . | 12 | TRBV6-5 | .
TGCGCCAGCAGCTTTTACGCAGCCGAGGGCGGGGAGCTGTTTTTT | CASSFYAAEGGELFF | TRBJ2-2 | once | 15 | TRBV5-1 | .
TGTGCCAGCAGACCTTCCAGCACAGATACGCAGTATTTT | CASRPSSTDTQYF | TRBJ2-3 | . | 13 | TRBV14 | .
TGTGCCAGCAGTCCAACCCGTGGGGCAGGGGGCCTTTATGGCTACACCTTC | CASSPTRGAGGLYGYTF | TRBJ1-2 | . | 17 | TRBV28 | TRBD1
TGTGCCTGGAGTGTAATCGGGGGAAACACCATATATTTT | CAWSVIGGNTIYF | TRBJ1-3 | . | 13 | TRBV30 | .
TGTGCCAGCAGCCAGCAGGCGAACTATGGCTACACCTTC | CASSQQANYGYTF | TRBJ1-2 | . | 13 | TRBV7-6 | .
TGTGCCAGCAGTTTAGGGGATCTAGGTTTAGGTTACGAGCAGTACTTC | CASSLGDLGLGYEQYF | TRBJ2-7 | . | 16 | TRBV27 | .
TGTGCCAGCAGCTTGGCCGACAGGGGTTCACCCCTCCACTTT | CASSLADRGSPLHF | TRBJ1-6 | . | 14 | TRBV5-6 | TRBD1
TGTGCCAGTAGGTCTGGGGGGGCAGATACGCAGTATTTT | CASRSGGADTQYF | TRBJ2-3 | . | 13 | TRBV19 | TRBD2
TGTGCCAGCAGTTTCTGGGCCACTGAAGCTTTCTTT | CASSFWATEAFF | TRBJ1-1 | . | 12 | TRBV28 | .
TGCGCCAGCAGCCTCGGGACAGTTAATTCACCCCTCCACTTT | CASSLGTVNSPLHF | TRBJ1-6 | . | 14 | TRBV5-1 | TRBD1
TGCGCCAGCAGCTCCGGGACGGGACCCTACGAGCAGTACTTC | CASSSGTGPYEQYF | TRBJ2-7 | . | 14 | TRBV5-1 | .
TGTGCCTGGAGTGTAGGAGGGAGTGTCTATGAGCAGTTCTTC | CAWSVGGSVYEQFF | TRBJ2-1 | . | 14 | TRBV30 | .
TGTGCAAGTCGCTTAAGAGGCGGGGGGCGTGGGACCCAGTACTTC | CASRLRGGGRGTQYF | TRBJ2-5 | . | 15 | TRBV12-2 | .
TGTGCCAGCAGTGTTCAGACAGGGGGCAACTATGGCTACACCTTC | CASSVQTGGNYGYTF | TRBJ1-2 | . | 15 | TRBV6-4 | TRBD1
TGTGCCAGCAGCGTAGGGACAGGGGTTCCCTACGAGCAGTACTTC | CASSVGTGVPYEQYF | TRBJ2-7 | . | 15 | TRBV9 | TRBD1
TGTGCCAGCAGCCTGGGACAGCGACTGGAGACCCAGTACTTC | CASSLGQRLETQYF | TRBJ2-5 | . | 14 | TRBV5-8 | TRBD1
TGTGCCAGCAGCTTAGTCGTGGGGACAGGGTCCTACGAGCAGTACTTC | CASSLVVGTGSYEQYF | TRBJ2-7 | . | 16 | TRBV11-2 | TRBD1
TGTGCCAGCAGCCCGGACCGCTACTCCTACGAGCAGTACTTC | CASSPDRYSYEQYF | TRBJ2-7 | . | 14 | TRBV5-4 | .
TGTGCCTGGAGTGTACCGGGGTTGAGCAATCAGCCCCAGCATTTT | CAWSVPGLSNQPQHF | TRBJ1-5 | . | 15 | TRBV30 | .
TGTGCCAGCAGGGAACGAAGGGACTATAGTCAGCCCCAGCATTTT | CASRERRDYSQPQHF | TRBJ1-5 | . | 15 | TRBV2 | .
TGTGCCTGGAGTGTAAGGACAGGGGGTTACGAGCAGTACTTC | CAWSVRTGGYEQYF | TRBJ2-7 | . | 14 | TRBV30 | TRBD1
TGTGCCAGCTCAACCGGGACAGGTCCTTACGAGCAGTACTTC | CASSTGTGPYEQYF | TRBJ2-7 | once | 14 | TRBV18 | TRBD1
TGTGCCAGCTCACAGGGGTCGTGGGAGCAGTACTTC | CASSQGSWEQYF | TRBJ2-7 | once | 12 | TRBV18 | .
TGTGCCAGCAGCACTGGACAGGGGGACCGCCTCCACTTT | CASSTGQGDRLHF | TRBJ1-6 | medium-sized | 13 | TRBV7-3 | TRBD1
TGCGCCAGCAGCTCCCAGGGAACCTACGAGCAGTACTTC | CASSSQGTYEQYF | TRBJ2-7 | . | 13 | TRBV5-1 | .
TGCGCCAGCAGTGAGCGCAGGGGCCATGGCTACACCTTC | CASSERRGHGYTF | TRBJ1-2 | . | 13 | TRBV10-1 | .
TGCGCCAGCAGCCGGGGGGTGACAGATACGCAGTATTTT | CASSRGVTDTQYF | TRBJ2-3 | few | 13 | TRBV4-1 | .
TGTGCCAGCAGTTCAACAGGCGCGAGGGGGAATTCACCCCTCCACTTT | CASSSTGARGNSPLHF | TRBJ1-6 | once | 16 | TRBV6-5 | .
TGTGCCAGCAGCCTGACAGGGGGGTACGAGCAGTACTTC | CASSLTGGYEQYF | TRBJ2-7 | . | 13 | TRBV11-2 | TRBD1
TGTGCCAGCAGCCATTCGTTCTCTGGGGCCAACGTCCTGACTTTC | CASSHSFSGANVLTF | TRBJ2-6 | . | 15 | TRBV11-3 | .